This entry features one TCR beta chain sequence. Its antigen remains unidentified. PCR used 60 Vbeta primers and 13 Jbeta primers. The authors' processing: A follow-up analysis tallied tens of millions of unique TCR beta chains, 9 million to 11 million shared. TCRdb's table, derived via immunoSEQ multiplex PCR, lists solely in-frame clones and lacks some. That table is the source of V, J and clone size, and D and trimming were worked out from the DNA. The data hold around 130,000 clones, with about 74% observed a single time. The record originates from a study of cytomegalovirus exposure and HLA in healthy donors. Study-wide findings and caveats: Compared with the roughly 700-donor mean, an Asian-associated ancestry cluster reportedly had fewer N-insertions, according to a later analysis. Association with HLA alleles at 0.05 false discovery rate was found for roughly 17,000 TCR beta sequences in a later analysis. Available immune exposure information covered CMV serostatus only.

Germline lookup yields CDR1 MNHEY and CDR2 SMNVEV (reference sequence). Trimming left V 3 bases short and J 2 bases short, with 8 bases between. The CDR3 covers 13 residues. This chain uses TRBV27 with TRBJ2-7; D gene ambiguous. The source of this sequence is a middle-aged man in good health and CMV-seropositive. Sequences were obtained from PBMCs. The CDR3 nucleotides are TGTGCCAGCAGTTTTGGCAGAACCTACGAGCAGTACTTC. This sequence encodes CASSFGRTYEQYF.